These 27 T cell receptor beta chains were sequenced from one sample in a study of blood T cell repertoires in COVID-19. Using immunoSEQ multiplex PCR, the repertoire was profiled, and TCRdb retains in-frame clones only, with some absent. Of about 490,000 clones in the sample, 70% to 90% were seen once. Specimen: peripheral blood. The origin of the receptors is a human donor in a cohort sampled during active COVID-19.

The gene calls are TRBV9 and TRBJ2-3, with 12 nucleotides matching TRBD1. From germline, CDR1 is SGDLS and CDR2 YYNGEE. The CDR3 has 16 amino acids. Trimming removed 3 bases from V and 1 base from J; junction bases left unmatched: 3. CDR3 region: CASSAGQGAGTDTQYF. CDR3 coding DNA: TGTGCCAGCAGCGCGGGACAGGGGGCTGGCACAGATACGCAGTATTTT. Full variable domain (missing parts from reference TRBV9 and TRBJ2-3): DSGVTQTPKHLITATGQRVTLRCSPRSGDLSVYWYQQSLDQGLQFLIQYYNGEERAKGNILERFSAQQFPDLHSELNLSSLELGDSALYFCASSAGQGAGTDTQYFGPGTRLTVL.

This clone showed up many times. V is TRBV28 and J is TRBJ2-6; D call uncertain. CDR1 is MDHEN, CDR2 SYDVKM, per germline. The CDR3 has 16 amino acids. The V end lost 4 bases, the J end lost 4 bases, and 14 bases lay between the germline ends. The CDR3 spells CASSSLQSWGANVLTF. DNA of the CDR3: TGTGCCAGCAGTTCCCTACAGTCGTGGGGGGCCAACGTCCTGACTTTC.

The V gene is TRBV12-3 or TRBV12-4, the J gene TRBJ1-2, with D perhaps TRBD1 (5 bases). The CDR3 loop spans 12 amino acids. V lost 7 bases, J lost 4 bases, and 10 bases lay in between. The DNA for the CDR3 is TGTGCCAGCAAACAGGAGCTCTATGGCTACACCTTC. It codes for CASKQELYGYTF.

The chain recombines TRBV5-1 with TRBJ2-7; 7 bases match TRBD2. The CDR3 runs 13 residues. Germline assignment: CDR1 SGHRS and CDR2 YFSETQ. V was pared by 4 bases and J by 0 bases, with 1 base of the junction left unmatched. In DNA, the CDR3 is TGCGCCAGCAGCGCTAGCGGCTCCTACGAGCAGTACTTC. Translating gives CASSASGSYEQYF.

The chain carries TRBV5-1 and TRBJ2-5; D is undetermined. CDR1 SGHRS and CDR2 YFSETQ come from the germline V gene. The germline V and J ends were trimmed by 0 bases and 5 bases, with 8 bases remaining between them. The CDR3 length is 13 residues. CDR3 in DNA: TGCGCCAGCAGCTTGGCCAAAGAGGAGACCCAGTACTTC. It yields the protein CASSLAKEETQYF.

The CDR3 sequence is CATVAGGWNEQFF. The CDR3 nucleotides read TGTGCCACCGTAGCGGGAGGGTGGAATGAGCAGTTCTTC. V usage is TRBV10-3 and J usage is TRBJ2-1; 11 bases agree with TRBD2. This CDR3 is 13 amino acids long. The germline V gene has CDR1 ENHRY and CDR2 SYGVKD. J lost 7 bases, V lost 10 bases, and 6 bases had no gene match.

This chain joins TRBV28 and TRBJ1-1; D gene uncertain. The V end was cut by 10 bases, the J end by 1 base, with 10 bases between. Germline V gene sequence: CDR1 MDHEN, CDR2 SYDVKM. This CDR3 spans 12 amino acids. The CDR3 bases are TGTGCCATCTTAGTTGGGAACACTGAAGCTTTCTTT. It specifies CAILVGNTEAFF.

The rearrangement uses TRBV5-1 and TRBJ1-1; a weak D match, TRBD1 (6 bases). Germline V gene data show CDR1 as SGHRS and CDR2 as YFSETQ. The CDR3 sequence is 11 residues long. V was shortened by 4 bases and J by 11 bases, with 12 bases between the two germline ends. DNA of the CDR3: TGCGCCAGCAGCAACCGGGACATGGCTTTCTTT. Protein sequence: CASSNRDMAFF.

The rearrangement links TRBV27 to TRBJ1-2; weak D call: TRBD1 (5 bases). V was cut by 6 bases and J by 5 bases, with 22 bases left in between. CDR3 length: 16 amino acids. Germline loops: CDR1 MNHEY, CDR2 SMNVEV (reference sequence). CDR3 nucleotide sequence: TGTGCCAGCAGCCATAAGGGCGTGCAGGGAGGATATGGCTACACCTTC. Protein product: CASSHKGVQGGYGYTF.

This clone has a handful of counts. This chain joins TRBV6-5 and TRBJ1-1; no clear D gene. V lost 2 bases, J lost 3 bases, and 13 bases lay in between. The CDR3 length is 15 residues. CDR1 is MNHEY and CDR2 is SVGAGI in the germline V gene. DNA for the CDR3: TGTGCCAGCAGTTACGGAGGGATAAAAGACACTGAAGCTTTCTTT. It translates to CASSYGGIKDTEAFF.

CDR3 residues: CASRYGTSGRARDTQYF. The CDR3 DNA is TGTGCCAGCAGATACGGGACTAGCGGGAGGGCCAGGGATACGCAGTATTTT. V is TRBV28 and J is TRBJ2-3; TRBD2 aligns across 16 bases. J gave up 6 bases and V 6 bases, and 9 bases lay outside the gene matches. From germline, CDR1 is MDHEN and CDR2 SYDVKM. This CDR3 spans 17 amino acids. Full variable domain (rest looked up from reference TRBV28 and TRBJ2-3): DVKVTQSSRYLVKRTGEKVFLECVQDMDHENMFWYRQDPGLGLRLIYFSYDVKMKEKGDIPEGYSVSREKKERFSLILESASTNQTSMYLCASRYGTSGRARDTQYFGPGTRLTVL.

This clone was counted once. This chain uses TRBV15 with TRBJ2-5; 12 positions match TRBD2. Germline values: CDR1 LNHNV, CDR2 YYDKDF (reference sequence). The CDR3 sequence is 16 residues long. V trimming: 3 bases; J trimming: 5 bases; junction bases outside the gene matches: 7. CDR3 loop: CATSSGLAGYGETQYF. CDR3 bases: TGTGCCACCAGCAGTGGACTAGCGGGATATGGGGAGACCCAGTACTTC.

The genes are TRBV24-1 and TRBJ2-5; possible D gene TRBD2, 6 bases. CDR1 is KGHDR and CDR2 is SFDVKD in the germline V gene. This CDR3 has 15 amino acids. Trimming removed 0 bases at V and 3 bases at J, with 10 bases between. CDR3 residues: CATSDLGGAEETQYF. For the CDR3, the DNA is TGTGCCACCAGTGATTTGGGCGGGGCCGAAGAGACCCAGTACTTC.

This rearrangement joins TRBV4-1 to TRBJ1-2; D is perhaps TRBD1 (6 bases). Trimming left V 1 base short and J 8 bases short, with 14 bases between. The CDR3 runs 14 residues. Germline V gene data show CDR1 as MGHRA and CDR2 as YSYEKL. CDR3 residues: CASSQGGGAGGYTF. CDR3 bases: TGCGCCAGCAGCCAAGGTGGGGGCGCAGGAGGCTACACCTTC.

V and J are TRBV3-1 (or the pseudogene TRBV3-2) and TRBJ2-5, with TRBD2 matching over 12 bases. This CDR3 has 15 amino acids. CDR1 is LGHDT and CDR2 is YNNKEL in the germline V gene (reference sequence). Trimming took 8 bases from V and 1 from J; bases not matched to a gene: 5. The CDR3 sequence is CASRPSGRAQETQYF. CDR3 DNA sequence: TGTGCCAGCCGCCCTAGCGGGAGGGCCCAAGAGACCCAGTACTTC.

CDR3 amino acids: CASSFSGTGRGYTF. DNA for the CDR3: TGTGCCAGCAGCTTTAGTGGAACAGGGAGAGGCTACACCTTC. This rearrangement joins TRBV7-9 to TRBJ1-2; possible D gene TRBD1, 6 bases. The CDR3 sequence is 14 residues long. Between the trimmed V and J ends, which lost 3 bases and 8 bases, there was a span of 16 bases. CDR1 and CDR2 from the germline V gene are SEHNR and FQNEAQ (reference sequence).

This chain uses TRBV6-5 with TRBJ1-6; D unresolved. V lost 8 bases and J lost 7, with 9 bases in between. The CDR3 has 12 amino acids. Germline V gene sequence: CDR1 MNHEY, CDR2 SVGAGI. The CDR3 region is CASAHGNSPLHF. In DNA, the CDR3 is TGTGCCAGCGCGCACGGGAATTCACCCCTCCACTTT.

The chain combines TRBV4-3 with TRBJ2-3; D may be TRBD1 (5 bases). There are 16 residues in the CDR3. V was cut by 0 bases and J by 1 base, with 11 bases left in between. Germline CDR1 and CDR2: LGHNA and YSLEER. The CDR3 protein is CASSQDFRVGTDTQYF. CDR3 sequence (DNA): TGCGCCAGCAGCCAAGATTTCAGGGTAGGCACAGATACGCAGTATTTT.

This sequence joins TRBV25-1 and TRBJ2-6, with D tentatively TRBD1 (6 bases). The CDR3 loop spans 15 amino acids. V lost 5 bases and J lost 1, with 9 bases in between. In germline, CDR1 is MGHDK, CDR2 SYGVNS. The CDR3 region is CASSQDRSGANVLTF. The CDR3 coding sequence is TGTGCCAGCAGTCAAGACAGGTCTGGGGCCAACGTCCTGACTTTC.

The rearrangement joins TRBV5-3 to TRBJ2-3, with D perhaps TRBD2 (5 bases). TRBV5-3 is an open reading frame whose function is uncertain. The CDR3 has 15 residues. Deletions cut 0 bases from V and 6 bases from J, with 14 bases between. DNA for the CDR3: TGTGCCAGAAGCTTGGCCGCGGAGGATACGGATACGCAGTATTTT. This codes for CARSLAAEDTDTQYF.

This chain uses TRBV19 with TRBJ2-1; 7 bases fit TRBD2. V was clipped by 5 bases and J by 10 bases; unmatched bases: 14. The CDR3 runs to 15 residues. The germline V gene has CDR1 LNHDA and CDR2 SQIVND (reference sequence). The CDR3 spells CASSDHGRGYREQFF. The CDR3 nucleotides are TGTGCCAGTAGTGATCACGGGCGGGGGTATCGCGAGCAGTTCTTC.

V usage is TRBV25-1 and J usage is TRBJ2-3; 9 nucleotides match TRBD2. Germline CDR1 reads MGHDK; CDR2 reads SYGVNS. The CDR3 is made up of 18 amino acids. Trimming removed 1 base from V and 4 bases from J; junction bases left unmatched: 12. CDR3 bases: TGTGCCAGCAGTGAATTTTCAGGGGGTAGCGGGAGCTCAGATACGCAGTATTTT. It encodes CASSEFSGGSGSSDTQYF.

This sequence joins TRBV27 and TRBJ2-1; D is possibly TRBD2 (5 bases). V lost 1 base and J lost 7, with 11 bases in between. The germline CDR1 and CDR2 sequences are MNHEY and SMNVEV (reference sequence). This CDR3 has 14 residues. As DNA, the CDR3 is TGTGCCAGCAGTTTATATGGGAGCGCGAATGAGCAGTTCTTC. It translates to CASSLYGSANEQFF.

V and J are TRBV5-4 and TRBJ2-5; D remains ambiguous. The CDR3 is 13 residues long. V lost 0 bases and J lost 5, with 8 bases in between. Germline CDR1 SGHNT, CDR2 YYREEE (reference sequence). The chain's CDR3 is CASSLESRETQYF. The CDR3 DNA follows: TGTGCCAGCAGCTTGGAAAGCCGTGAGACCCAGTACTTC.

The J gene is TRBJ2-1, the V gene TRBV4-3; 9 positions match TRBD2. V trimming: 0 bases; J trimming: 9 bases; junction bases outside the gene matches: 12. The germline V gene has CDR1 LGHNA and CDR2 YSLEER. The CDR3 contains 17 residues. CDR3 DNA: TGCGCCAGCAGCCAAGATCTGCGGGAGGGCGGGTCCAGTGAGCAGTTCTTC. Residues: CASSQDLREGGSSEQFF.

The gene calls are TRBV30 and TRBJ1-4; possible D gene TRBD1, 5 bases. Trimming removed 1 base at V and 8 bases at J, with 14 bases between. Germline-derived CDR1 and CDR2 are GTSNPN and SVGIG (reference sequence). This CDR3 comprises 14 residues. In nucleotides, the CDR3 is TGTGCCTGGAGTGCAGGCTTAAACAGGGAAAAACTGTTTTTT. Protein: CAWSAGLNREKLFF.

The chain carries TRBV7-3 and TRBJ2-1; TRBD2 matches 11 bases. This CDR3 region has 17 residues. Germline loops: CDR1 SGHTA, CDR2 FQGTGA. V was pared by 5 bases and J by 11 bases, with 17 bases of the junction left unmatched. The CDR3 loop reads CASSLMTPSGRSDKQFF. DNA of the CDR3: TGTGCCAGCAGCCTCATGACCCCTAGCGGGAGGTCCGATAAGCAGTTCTTC.